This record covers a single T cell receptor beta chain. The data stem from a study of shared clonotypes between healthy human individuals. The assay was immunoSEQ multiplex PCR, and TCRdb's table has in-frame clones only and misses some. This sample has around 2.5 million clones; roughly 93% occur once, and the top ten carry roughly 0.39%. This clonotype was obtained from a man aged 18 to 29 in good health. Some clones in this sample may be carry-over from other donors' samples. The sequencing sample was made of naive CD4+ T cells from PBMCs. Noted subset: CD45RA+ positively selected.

The CDR3 region has the DNA TGTGCCACCAGCAGAGATGGGGTCAGGGTTGGTCCCTACGAGCAGTACTTC. Its translation is CATSRDGVRVGPYEQYF. This chain uses TRBV15 with TRBJ2-7, with D possibly TRBD1 on 5 matching bases. Germline CDR1 is LNHNV and CDR2 is YYDKDF (reference sequence). This CDR3 spans 17 amino acids. V lost 0 bases to trimming and J lost 2 bases, with 17 bases between them.